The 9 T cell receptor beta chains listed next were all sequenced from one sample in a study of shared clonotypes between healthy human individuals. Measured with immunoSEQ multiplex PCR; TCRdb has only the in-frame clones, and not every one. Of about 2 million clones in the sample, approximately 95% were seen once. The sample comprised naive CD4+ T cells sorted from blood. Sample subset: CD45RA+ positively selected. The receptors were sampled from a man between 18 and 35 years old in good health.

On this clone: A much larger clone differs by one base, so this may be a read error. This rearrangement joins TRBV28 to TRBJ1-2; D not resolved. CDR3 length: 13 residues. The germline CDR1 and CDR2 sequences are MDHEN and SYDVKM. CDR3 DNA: TGTGCCAGCAGACCGACGGCTAACTATGGCTGCACCTTC. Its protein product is CASRPTANYGCTF.

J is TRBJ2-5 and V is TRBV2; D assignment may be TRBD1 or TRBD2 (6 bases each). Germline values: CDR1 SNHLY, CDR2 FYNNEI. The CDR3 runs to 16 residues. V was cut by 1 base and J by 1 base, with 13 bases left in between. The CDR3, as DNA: TGTGCCAGCAGTGAAGGGGGGCCCGGGAGCCAAGAGACCCAGTACTTC. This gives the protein CASSEGGPGSQETQYF.

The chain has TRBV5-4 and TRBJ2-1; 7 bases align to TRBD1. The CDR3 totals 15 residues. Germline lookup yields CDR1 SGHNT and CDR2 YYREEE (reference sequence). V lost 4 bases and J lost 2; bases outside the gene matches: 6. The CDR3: CASSTGTEAYNEQFF. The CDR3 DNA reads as TGTGCCAGCAGCACCGGGACAGAGGCCTACAATGAGCAGTTCTTC.

The CDR3 loop is CAITRTSGGLSSYEQYF. The CDR3 nucleotides read TGTGCCATCACGAGGACTAGCGGGGGGCTAAGCTCCTACGAGCAGTACTTC. V is TRBV28 and J is TRBJ2-7; 14 bases align to TRBD2. Germline lookup yields CDR1 MDHEN and CDR2 SYDVKM. The CDR3 has 17 residues. V dropped 10 bases and J dropped 0; count of bases not matched to a gene: 11. Full variable domain (outside the CDR3, taken from reference TRBV28 and TRBJ2-7): DVKVTQSSRYLVKRTGEKVFLECVQDMDHENMFWYRQDPGLGLRLIYFSYDVKMKEKGDIPEGYSVSREKKERFSLILESASTNQTSMYLCAITRTSGGLSSYEQYFGPGTRLTVT.

The CDR3 spells CASSTWTSRGTDTQYF. CDR3 coding DNA: TGTGCCAGCTCCACATGGACTAGCAGAGGAACAGATACGCAGTATTTT. The rearrangement links TRBV18 to TRBJ2-3; 8 nucleotides line up with TRBD2. Germline loops: CDR1 KGHSH, CDR2 LQKENI. V gave up 6 bases and J gave up 3 bases; unmatched junction bases: 11. This CDR3 region has 16 residues.

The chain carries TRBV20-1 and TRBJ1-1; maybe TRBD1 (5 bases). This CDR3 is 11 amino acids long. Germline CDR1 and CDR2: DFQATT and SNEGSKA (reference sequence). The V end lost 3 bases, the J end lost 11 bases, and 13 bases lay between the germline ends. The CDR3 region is CSARAWGSAFF. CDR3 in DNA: TGCAGTGCTAGGGCCTGGGGGTCGGCTTTCTTT.

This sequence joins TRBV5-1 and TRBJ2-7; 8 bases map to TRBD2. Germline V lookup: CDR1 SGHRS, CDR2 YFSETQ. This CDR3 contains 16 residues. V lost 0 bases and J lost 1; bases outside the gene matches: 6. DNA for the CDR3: TGCGCCAGCAGCTTGGGAGGAGCGGGGGTTTCCTACGAGCAGTACTTC. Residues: CASSLGGAGVSYEQYF.

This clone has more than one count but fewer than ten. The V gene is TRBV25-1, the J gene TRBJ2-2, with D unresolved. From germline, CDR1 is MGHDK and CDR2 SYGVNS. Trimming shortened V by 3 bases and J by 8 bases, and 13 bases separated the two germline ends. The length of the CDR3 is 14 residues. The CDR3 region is CASSEPLWDGELFF. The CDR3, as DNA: TGTGCCAGCAGTGAGCCCCTTTGGGATGGGGAGCTGTTTTTT.

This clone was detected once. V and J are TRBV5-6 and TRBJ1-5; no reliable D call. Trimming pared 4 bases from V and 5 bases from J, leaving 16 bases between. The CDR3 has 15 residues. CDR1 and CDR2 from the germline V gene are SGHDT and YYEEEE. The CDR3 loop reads CASSPTGSPDQPQHF. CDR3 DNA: TGTGCCAGCAGCCCAACCGGGTCCCCAGATCAGCCCCAGCATTTT.